This passage covers 14 T cell receptor beta chains from one sample sequenced in a study of post-analysis software for immune sequencing data. Study-level results: Elevated frequency relative to controls characterized four or five TRBV segments in patients, TRBV5-6, TRBV5-1 and TRBV20-1 among them.

No antigens are known for them. TCR beta cDNA libraries had unique molecular identifiers. TCRdb fed the PCR reads into MiXCR, producing one record per CDR3 protein. Of approximately 440,000 distinct CDR3 sequences in the sample, roughly 46% are singletons; the top ten hold about an eighth. What was sequenced was blood. Receptors originate from a girl between 10 and 17 years old with multiple sclerosis.

The chain couples TRBV3-1 to TRBJ2-5; D is uncertain. V lost 0 bases, J lost 2 bases, and 19 bases lay in between. This CDR3 has 18 amino acids. Germline values: CDR1 LGHDT, CDR2 YNNKEL (reference sequence). The CDR3 DNA reads TGTGCCAGCAGCCAAGAACACGGGCAGGCTCCTGATCAAGAGACCCAGTACTTC. Protein: CASSQEHGQAPDQETQYF.

The chain combines TRBV29-1 with TRBJ2-2; TRBD1 agrees at 8 bases. The germline V gene has CDR1 SQVTM and CDR2 ANQGSEA. The length of the CDR3 is 14 residues. V lost 3 bases, J lost 5 bases, and 5 bases stayed unmatched. The CDR3 sequence is CSVDLQGETGELFF. The CDR3 nucleotides read TGCAGCGTTGATTTACAGGGGGAGACCGGGGAGCTGTTTTTT.

The rearrangement uses TRBV5-1 and TRBJ1-2, with 8 bases lining up with TRBD1. Per the germline V gene, CDR1 is SGHRS and CDR2 is YFSETQ. After removal of 3 bases from V and 8 bases from J, the junction contained 12 bases not matched to a gene. The CDR3 length is 15 residues. CDR3 sequence reads: CASSYASGGAGGYTF. The CDR3 DNA is TGCGCCAGCAGCTACGCTTCAGGGGGCGCGGGCGGCTACACCTTC.

CDR3 sequence: CASSLLRSTPGKNIQYF. CDR3 sequence (DNA): TGTGCCAGCAGCCTACTAAGGAGCACGCCGGGTAAAAACATTCAGTACTTC. V usage is TRBV11-1 and J usage is TRBJ2-7; D not resolved. The J call is doubtful: the DNA matches TRBJ2-4 better. The length of the CDR3 is 17 residues. Germline CDR1 SGHAT, CDR2 FQDESV (reference sequence).

This chain joins TRBV6-1 and TRBJ2-7, with D perhaps TRBD2 (5 bases). Between the trimmed V and J ends, which lost 1 base and 3 bases, there was a span of 10 bases. The germline gives CDR1 MNHNS, CDR2 SASEGT. The CDR3 extends over 14 amino acids. In DNA, the CDR3 is TGTGCCAGCAGTGAAGAAGTAGAGGGCTACGAGCAGTACTTC. Translated, it gives CASSEEVEGYEQYF.

The genes are TRBV5-1 and TRBJ2-5, with 10 nucleotides matching TRBD2. The CDR3 covers 16 residues. After removal of 0 bases from V and 11 bases from J, the junction contained 13 bases not matched to a gene. Germline values: CDR1 SGHRS, CDR2 YFSETQ. CDR3 DNA: TGCGCCAGCAGCTTGGCGGGACTAGCGATGTACAATGAGCAGTACTTC. This encodes CASSLAGLAMYNEQYF. The full variable domain, rest sourced from reference TRBV5-1 and TRBJ2-5, is KAGVTQTPRYLIKTRGQQVTLSCSPISGHRSVSWYQQTPGQGLQFLFEYFSETQRNKGNFPGRFSGRQFSNSRSEMNVSTLELGDSALYLCASSLAGLAMYNEQYFGPGTRLLVL.

Concerning this clonotype: Compared with germline, one end of the junction differs, possibly owing to a read error. This rearrangement joins TRBV5-1 to TRBJ2-4; 7 bases are a match to TRBD1. The CDR3 is made up of 16 amino acids. Germline V gene data show CDR1 as SGHRS and CDR2 as YFSETQ. The CDR3 bases are TGCGCCAGCAGCTTGGTAGGGGGCCTAGCCAAAGACATTCAGTACTTC. Protein product: CASSLVGGLAKDIQYF.

This rearrangement joins TRBV9 to TRBJ2-3, with a weak D call TRBD1 (5 bases). Per germline, CDR1 SGDLS and CDR2 YYNGEE. V lost 0 bases to trimming and J lost 4 bases, with 12 bases between them. The CDR3 totals 15 residues. The CDR3 region has the DNA TGTGCCAGCAGCGTAGTTTTGCAGGGTCCAGATACGCAGTATTTT. Its translation: CASSVVLQGPDTQYF.

J is TRBJ2-7 and V is TRBV20-1; unclear D gene. CDR3 length: 15 amino acids. Germline CDR1 reads DFQATT; CDR2 reads SNEGSKA (reference sequence). V lost 6 bases, J lost 2 bases, and 20 bases lay in between. The CDR3 reads CSAGGESQVTYEQYF. The DNA of the CDR3 is TGCAGTGCGGGTGGTGAGAGTCAGGTAACCTACGAGCAGTACTTC.

The rearrangement uses TRBV6-5 and TRBJ2-4; D gene uncertain. V lost 3 bases, J lost 2 bases, and 14 bases lay in between. The CDR3 has 16 amino acids. Germline CDR1 MNHEY, CDR2 SVGAGI. The CDR3 coding sequence is TGTGCCAGCAGTTATTCCAGGAGAGGACCCAAAAACATTCAGTACTTC. It yields the protein CASSYSRRGPKNIQYF.

This clonotype turned up a few times. The chain uses TRBV20-1 and TRBJ2-3; TRBD2 aligns across 9 bases. The V gene end was trimmed by 4 bases and the J gene end by 0 bases; junction bases not matched to a gene: 2. The V gene's germline CDR1 is DFQATT and CDR2 SNEGSKA (reference sequence). The length of the CDR3 is 14 residues. CDR3 protein: CSAISGSSTDTQYF. CDR3 nucleotide sequence: TGCAGTGCTATTAGCGGGAGTAGCACAGATACGCAGTATTTT.

V and J are TRBV20-1 and TRBJ2-5, with TRBD2 identical over 11 bases. The junction had 17 bases not matched to a gene; V was cut back by 6 bases and J by 11 bases. This CDR3 has 15 amino acids. CDR1 is DFQATT and CDR2 is SNEGSKA in the germline V gene (reference sequence). Here the CDR3 DNA reads TGCAGTGCACGAACTAGCGGGAGAGCCATTGGGGAGCAGTACTTC. Amino acids: CSARTSGRAIGEQYF.

This clonotype was observed at least ten times. The chain combines TRBV7-9 with TRBJ2-7, with TRBD2 matching 9 bases. This CDR3 is built from 14 residues. The V gene end was trimmed by 6 bases and the J gene end by 0 bases; junction bases not matched to a gene: 3. CDR1 and CDR2 from the germline V gene are SEHNR and FQNEAQ (reference sequence). The CDR3 reads CASSLLAGSYEQYF. The CDR3 bases are TGTGCCAGCAGTTTACTAGCGGGCTCCTACGAGCAGTACTTC.

The V and J genes are TRBV15 and TRBJ2-1; D is uncertain. CDR1 is LNHNV and CDR2 is YYDKDF in the germline V gene (reference sequence). This CDR3 has 12 residues. In nucleotides, the CDR3 is TGTGCGGTGATCGGCGTAGACAATGAGCAGTTCTTC. This translates into CAVIGVDNEQFF.